This is a list of T cell receptor beta chains from one sample in a study of blood T cell repertoires in COVID-19. Assay: immunoSEQ multiplex PCR; the TCRdb copy retains only in-frame clones and omits some. Here the sample spans 95,000 to 150,000 clones, 65% to 85% being singletons. The material sequenced was PBMCs or T cells enriched from blood (not recorded which). Source of these receptors: a woman in her 30s who had recovered from COVID-19. Each CDR3 is given with its conserved first and last residue. The D gene is left open where the match is weak. The listing skips clone size in some rows; elsewhere it reads once, few, many or a size class.

size	J	V	D	CDR3	DNA
NA	TRBJ2-1	TRBV11-2	NA	CASSLGVPAVNEQFF	TGTGCCAGCAGCTTAGGGGTTCCGGCGGTCAATGAGCAGTTCTTC
NA	TRBJ2-2	TRBV11-2	NA	CASSSIRELTGELFF	TGTGCCAGCAGCTCCATCCGGGAGCTCACCGGGGAGCTGTTTTTT
NA	TRBJ1-5	TRBV7-9	NA	CACGDGVNQPQHF	TGTGCTTGCGGGGACGGCGTCAATCAGCCCCAGCATTTT
NA	TRBJ2-2	TRBV13	TRBD2	CASRPRTSGRAGELFF	TGTGCCAGCAGACCTCGGACTAGCGGGAGGGCCGGGGAGCTGTTTTTT
NA	TRBJ2-3	TRBV30	TRBD2	CAWRTSGSTDTQYF	TGTGCCTGGAGGACTAGCGGGAGCACAGATACGCAGTATTTT
NA	TRBJ1-5	TRBV27	NA	CASSSQTGYWSNQPQHF	TGTGCCAGCAGTTCCCAAACAGGGTATTGGAGCAATCAGCCCCAGCATTTT
NA	TRBJ1-4	TRBV5-1	NA	CASSLSGTPDEKLFF	TGCGCCAGCAGCTTGTCCGGGACACCGGATGAAAAACTGTTTTTT
NA	TRBJ1-5	TRBV5-8	NA	CASSFMRGSYSNQPQHF	TGTGCCAGCAGCTTTATGAGAGGGAGTTATAGCAATCAGCCCCAGCATTTT
NA	TRBJ2-1	TRBV19	TRBD2	CASSGLAGAGSMDNEQFF	TGTGCCAGTAGCGGACTAGCGGGAGCCGGTAGTATGGACAATGAGCAGTTCTTC
NA	TRBJ1-4	TRBV7-9	NA	CASSSRGEREKLFF	TGTGCCAGCAGCTCCCGGGGGGAACGTGAAAAACTGTTTTTT
NA	TRBJ2-7	TRBV6-2/TRBV6-3	NA	CASSYLLGEGSYEQYF	TGTGCCAGCAGTTACCTGCTGGGCGAGGGCTCCTACGAGCAGTACTTC
NA	TRBJ2-1	TRBV7-9	NA	CASSLAGGPNEQFF	TGTGCCAGCAGCTTAGCGGGGGGACCCAATGAGCAGTTCTTC
once	TRBJ1-6	TRBV18	NA	CASSPRADRGLHF	TGTGCCAGCTCACCACGGGCCGACCGGGGGCTCCACTTT
NA	TRBJ2-5	TRBV5-1	TRBD1	CASSRDRETQYF	TGCGCCAGCAGCCGGGACAGGGAGACCCAGTACTTC
NA	TRBJ2-7	TRBV10-2	TRBD2	CAAGTSGSYEQYF	TGCGCCGCGGGGACTAGCGGCTCCTACGAGCAGTACTTC
NA	TRBJ2-3	TRBV10-3	TRBD1	CAISRDSGTDTQYF	TGTGCCATCAGCCGGGACAGTGGCACAGATACGCAGTATTTT
NA	TRBJ1-2	TRBV28	TRBD1	CASSPPPGTGAANAF	TGTGCCAGCAGTCCTCCCCCGGGGACAGGGGCCGCTAACGCCTTC
once	TRBJ2-1	TRBV19	TRBD1	CASSPPGTGKFDEQFF	TGTGCCAGTAGTCCCCCCGGGACAGGGAAGTTCGATGAGCAGTTCTTC
NA	TRBJ2-7	TRBV7-3	NA	CASSLIAESSYEQYF	TGTGCCAGCAGCTTAATAGCGGAGAGCTCCTACGAGCAGTACTTC
NA	TRBJ2-6	TRBV9	NA	CASSGPGEPNSGANVLTF	TGTGCCAGCAGCGGTCCCGGGGAACCAAACTCTGGGGCCAACGTCCTGACTTTC
NA	TRBJ1-1	TRBV11-3	NA	CASSLASTGKDTEAFF	TGTGCCAGCAGCTTAGCCTCCACAGGTAAGGACACTGAAGCTTTCTTT
NA	TRBJ1-2	TRBV18	NA	CASSPPRQTPSYGYTF	TGTGCCAGCTCACCTCCACGACAGACACCTAGCTATGGCTACACCTTC
NA	TRBJ2-1	TRBV25-1	TRBD2	CASSITSGREYNEQFF	TGTGCCAGCAGTATCACTAGCGGGAGGGAATACAATGAGCAGTTCTTC
once	TRBJ1-2	TRBV27	NA	CASSFGVDYGYTF	TGTGCCAGCAGTTTCGGGGTGGACTATGGCTACACCTTC
NA	TRBJ2-5	TRBV19	NA	CASTQGGRAETQYF	TGTGCCAGTACGCAAGGGGGGAGGGCCGAGACCCAGTACTTC
NA	TRBJ1-2	TRBV20-1	NA	CSASLWAQGRGYTF	TGCAGTGCTAGTCTTTGGGCCCAGGGCCGTGGCTACACCTTC
NA	TRBJ1-4	TRBV4-3	NA	CASSLAWGGYRATNEKLFF	TGCGCCAGCAGCCTAGCCTGGGGAGGTTATCGTGCAACTAATGAAAAACTGTTTTTT
NA	TRBJ2-7	TRBV3-1/TRBV3-2	TRBD2	CASSQTSGSSYEQYF	TGTGCCAGCAGCCAGACTAGCGGCTCCTCCTACGAGCAGTACTTC
NA	TRBJ2-5	TRBV5-1	TRBD1	CASSLERDRQETQYF	TGCGCCAGCAGCTTGGAACGGGACAGGCAAGAGACCCAGTACTTC
NA	TRBJ2-7	TRBV5-1	NA	CASSLRGYEQYF	TGCGCCAGCAGCTTGAGAGGGTACGAGCAGTACTTC
NA	TRBJ2-7	TRBV4-3	NA	CASSLGTSYEQYF	TGCGCCAGCAGCCTAGGGACTTCCTACGAGCAGTACTTC
NA	TRBJ1-3	TRBV15	NA	CATSRGHRAYGNTIYF	TGTGCCACCAGCAGAGGGCACAGGGCGTACGGAAACACCATATATTTT
NA	TRBJ2-1	TRBV28	NA	CASSTTDSLSYNEQFF	TGTGCCAGCAGTACTACGGACAGCCTTTCCTACAATGAGCAGTTCTTC
NA	TRBJ2-5	TRBV7-2	NA	CASSPLDRRGETQYF	TGTGCCAGCAGCCCCCTGGACAGGAGGGGAGAGACCCAGTACTTC
NA	TRBJ2-7	TRBV12-3/TRBV12-4	NA	CASSRLEGEQYF	TGTGCCAGCAGCCGACTCGAGGGTGAGCAGTACTTC
NA	TRBJ2-3	TRBV14	TRBD2	CASSHDGSGTRTDTQYF	TGTGCCAGCAGCCATGATGGAAGCGGGACCCGCACAGATACGCAGTATTTT
NA	TRBJ2-2	TRBV24-1	NA	CATSGLGGTGELFF	TGTGCCACCAGCGGACTAGGGGGTACCGGGGAGCTGTTTTTT
NA	TRBJ2-2	TRBV4-2	TRBD2	CASSQEDAGGTGELFF	TGTGCCAGCAGCCAAGAAGATGCGGGAGGGACCGGGGAGCTGTTTTTT
NA	TRBJ1-5	TRBV30	NA	CAWSVGGSGNQPQHF	TGTGCCTGGAGTGTGGGAGGATCAGGCAATCAGCCCCAGCATTTT
once	TRBJ2-3	TRBV4-1	NA	CASSQDIIGGTQYF	TGCGCCAGCAGCCAAGATATTATCGGGGGTACGCAGTATTTT
NA	TRBJ1-1	TRBV30	TRBD1	CAWRKIGGRGNTEAFF	TGTGCCTGGAGGAAGATAGGGGGCAGGGGGAACACTGAAGCTTTCTTT
NA	TRBJ2-7	TRBV6-5	TRBD2	CASSSSGRGSYEQYF	TGTGCCAGCAGTTCGAGCGGGAGGGGCTCCTACGAGCAGTACTTC
NA	TRBJ2-1	TRBV11-3	NA	CASSLTQYNEQFF	TGTGCCAGCAGCCTTACCCAGTACAATGAGCAGTTCTTC
NA	TRBJ1-2	TRBV4-2	TRBD1	CASSQGGQGDIYGYTF	TGTGCCAGCAGCCAAGGGGGACAGGGGGATATCTATGGCTACACCTTC
once	TRBJ2-7	TRBV7-2	TRBD1	CASSPKGQGTFYEQYF	TGTGCCAGCAGCCCCAAGGGACAGGGGACTTTCTACGAGCAGTACTTC